This entry describes one TCR beta chain. This entry belongs to a study of T cell changes during pregnancy in multiple sclerosis. The CDR3 length is 15 residues. CDR1 SGHRS and CDR2 YFSETQ come from the germline V gene. The V end lost 0 bases, the J end lost 7 bases, and 17 bases lay between the germline ends. The data were produced by immunoSEQ multiplex PCR, yet TCRdb's version contains in-frame clones alone and is incomplete. The data hold 20,000 to 25,000 clones, with 90% to 95% observed a single time. The rearrangement uses TRBV5-1 and TRBJ2-7, with D hard to call. Sequencing used CD8+ T cells from peripheral blood mononuclear cells, obtained in the third trimester of pregnancy. The TCR comes from a female donor with multiple sclerosis, enrolled in a pregnancy study. The CDR3 region has the DNA TGCGCCAGCAGCTTGGAATTAGCAGATTTTGATGAGCAGTACTTC. Protein product: CASSLELADFDEQYF.